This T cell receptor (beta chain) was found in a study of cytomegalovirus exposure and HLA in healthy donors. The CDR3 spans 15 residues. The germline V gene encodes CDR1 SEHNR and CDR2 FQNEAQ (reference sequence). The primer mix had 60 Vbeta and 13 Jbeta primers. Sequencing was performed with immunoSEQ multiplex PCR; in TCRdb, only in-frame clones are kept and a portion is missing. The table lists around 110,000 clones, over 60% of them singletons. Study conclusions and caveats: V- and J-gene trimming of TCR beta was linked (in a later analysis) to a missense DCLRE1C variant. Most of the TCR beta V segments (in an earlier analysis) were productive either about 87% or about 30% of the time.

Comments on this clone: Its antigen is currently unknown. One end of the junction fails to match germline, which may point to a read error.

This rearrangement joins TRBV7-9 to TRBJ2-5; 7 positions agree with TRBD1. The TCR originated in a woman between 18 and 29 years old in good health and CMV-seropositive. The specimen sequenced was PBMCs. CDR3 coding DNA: TGTTCCAGCAGCTTCCCCGGGACAGATAAAGAGACCCAGTACTTC. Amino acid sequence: CSSSFPGTDKETQYF.